This TCR beta chain appears in the sequencing data of a study of OX40 agonist ivuxolimab in advanced cancers. About the research overall: Of mixed ages from about 23 to 90 and averaging around 60 years, the group was over 80% male.

Some clones are missing from TCRdb's copy, which holds only in-frame ones; the method was immunoSEQ multiplex PCR. The repertoire has tens of thousands of clones, roughly 89% of them found once; the top ten carry about 0.31%. The TCR originated in an adult with an advanced solid tumor such as melanoma, head and neck, liver or kidney cancer. This specimen consisted of CD4+ or CD8+ T cells sorted from blood, obtained in a trial of the OX40 agonist ivuxolimab.

The CDR3 DNA sequence: TGTGCCTGGAGCGGGGACCTCAATCAGCCCCAGCATTTT. It codes for CAWSGDLNQPQHF. The rearrangement links TRBV30 to TRBJ1-5, with D maybe TRBD1 (5 bases). V lost 3 bases to trimming and J lost 3 bases, with 9 bases between them. This CDR3 has 13 amino acids. CDR1 is GTSNPN, CDR2 SVGIG, per germline (reference sequence).